These T cell receptor beta chains were read from a single sample in a study of blood T cells in healthy people across ages. TCRdb re-analysed the 5' RACE reads in MiXCR, keeping a single row per CDR3 protein. Of under 2 million distinct CDR3 sequences in the sample, about 35% were seen once. The specimen was blood. These receptor sequences come from a woman between 25 and 40 years old in good health. The CDR3 runs from the conserved cysteine through the conserved F or W. The D gene is left open where the match is weak. Size is omitted from some rows. Given values are once, few, many or a class for expanded clones.

v_gene	j_gene	d_gene	abundance	CDR3nt	CDR3aa
TRBV5-1	TRBJ2-5	TRBD2	few	TGCGCCAGCAAAGGACTAGCGGGACCCTTAGAGACCCAGTACTTC	CASKGLAGPLETQYF
TRBV3-1	TRBJ1-2	NA	NA	TGTGCCAGCAGCCCCTCGACTCTAGGCTATGGCTACACCTTC	CASSPSTLGYGYTF
TRBV9	TRBJ1-2	NA	NA	TGTGCCGGCAGCGTAGGTTCAGGCCCTTATGGCTACACCTTC	CAGSVGSGPYGYTF
TRBV20-1	TRBJ2-3	TRBD2	NA	TGCAGTGCAAAAAGGGAGGGACGCTGGGCAGATACGCAGTATTTT	CSAKREGRWADTQYF
TRBV14	TRBJ2-3	TRBD2	NA	TGTGCCAGCAGCCGGAGCGGGGGGTCGAGAAGAGATACGCAGTATTTT	CASSRSGGSRRDTQYF
TRBV10-3	TRBJ2-2	TRBD2	few	TGTGCCATCAGTCAAGCGGGAGTGGGATCCGGGGAGCTGTTTTTT	CAISQAGVGSGELFF
TRBV2	TRBJ1-6	NA	NA	TGTGCCAGCAGTAGCACAGGGCTACCCCTCCACTTT	CASSSTGLPLHF
TRBV3-1	TRBJ1-1	NA	few	TGTGCCAGCAGCCAAGAGGGGAGGGGAGGCACTGAAGCTTTCTTT	CASSQEGRGGTEAFF
TRBV7-8	TRBJ2-1	NA	few	TGTGCCAGCAGCACCTCCGCACGGGTGCCCTACAATGAGCAGTTCTTC	CASSTSARVPYNEQFF
TRBV20-1	TRBJ1-2	NA	NA	TGCAGTGCTAACCCAACCCGCCTTGGCTATGGCTACACCTTC	CSANPTRLGYGYTF
TRBV5-4	TRBJ1-2	TRBD1	few	TGTGCCAGCAGCTTCCCTGGACAGGGCATCTATGGCTACACCTTC	CASSFPGQGIYGYTF
TRBV11-1	TRBJ2-7	NA	few	TGTGCCAGCGGGTACAGGGAGCTGGAGCAGTACTTC	CASGYRELEQYF
TRBV10-3	TRBJ1-5	TRBD1	few	TGTGCCATCAGGAAGGACAGGAATCAGCCCCAGCATTTT	CAIRKDRNQPQHF
TRBV12-3/TRBV12-4	TRBJ1-5	NA	once	TGTGCCAGCAGTGGCCAGGCGGCAGGATTCAATCAGCCCCAGCATTTT	CASSGQAAGFNQPQHF
TRBV9	TRBJ2-3	NA	many	TGTGCCAGCAGCGCAGTGACCAAGCCTGATACGCAGTATTTT	CASSAVTKPDTQYF
TRBV3-1	TRBJ2-5	TRBD2	NA	TGTGCCAGCAGCCAAGGACTAGCGGGATCCTATTGGGAGACCCAGTACTTC	CASSQGLAGSYWETQYF
TRBV6-2/TRBV6-3	TRBJ2-1	NA	NA	TGTGCCAGCAGTCGCGGACGTACGGATGAGCAGTTCTTC	CASSRGRTDEQFF
TRBV7-9	TRBJ1-6	NA	few	TGTGCCACTCTAACCCGTTCACCCCTCCACTTT	CATLTRSPLHF
TRBV30	TRBJ1-2	NA	few	TGTGCCTGGAGTGTACCGGGACATAACTATGGCTACACCTTC	CAWSVPGHNYGYTF
TRBV9	TRBJ1-1	TRBD1	few	TGTGCCAGCAGTATTGACAGGGGTGAAGCTTTCTTT	CASSIDRGEAFF
TRBV29-1	TRBJ2-3	NA	many	TGCAGCGTTGTATGGGGCCACACAGATACGCAGTATTTT	CSVVWGHTDTQYF
TRBV20-1	TRBJ2-3	NA	few	TGCAGTGCTAGAGGCCAACCGGGGGCAGATACGCAGTATTTT	CSARGQPGADTQYF
TRBV4-1	TRBJ2-2	TRBD2	once	TGCGCCAGCAGCCACCTTAGCGGGGGGGACACCGGGGAGCTGTTTTTT	CASSHLSGGDTGELFF
TRBV7-2	TRBJ1-5	NA	NA	TGTGCCAGCAGCCGTGGGGGCGGGAATCAGCCCCAGCATTTT	CASSRGGGNQPQHF
TRBV5-1	TRBJ2-3	NA	NA	TGCGCCAGCAGCCACACTCTGCCCACAGATACGCAGTATTTT	CASSHTLPTDTQYF